Below, 30 T cell receptor beta chains from the same sample are listed, as sequenced in a study of human T cells and chemical hapten exposure. Time point indicated: pre-sensitization, week 0. Treatment noted: therapeutic diphenylcyclopropenone sensitization with weekly scalp DPC. From the RACE reads, TCRdb called clonotypes with MiXCR, one entry per CDR3 protein. The data contain about 120,000 distinct CDR3 sequences, roughly 13% of them singletons. The starting material was whole blood, obtained in connection with sensitization to the hapten diphenylcyclopropenone (DPC). The receptor set was obtained from a young woman with alopecia areata. Some clones in this sample may be carry-over from other donors' samples.

The sample holds many counts of this clonotype. The chain carries TRBV20-1 and TRBJ2-5, with 10 positions matching TRBD1. This CDR3 spans 15 amino acids. Germline V gene sequence: CDR1 DFQATT, CDR2 SNEGSKA (reference sequence). V trimming: 3 bases; J trimming: 1 base; junction bases outside the gene matches: 5. Written as DNA, the CDR3 is TGCAGTGCTAGCAGGGGACAGGGGCCCCAAGAGACCCAGTACTTC. Its protein product is CSASRGQGPQETQYF.

This clonotype has a handful of counts. The chain employs TRBV19 and TRBJ2-1; D may be TRBD2 (6 bases). Trimming took off 5 bases at V and 2 bases at J, with 16 bases between the two ends. In germline, CDR1 is LNHDA, CDR2 SQIVND (reference sequence). CDR3 length: 16 residues. CDR3 nucleotides: TGTGCCAGTAGTCCCCCCCCTTGGGGGGCCTACAATGAGCAGTTCTTC. This translates into CASSPPPWGAYNEQFF.

The gene calls are TRBV4-3 and TRBJ2-3; either TRBD1 or TRBD2 may supply D (6 bases each). CDR1 LGHNA and CDR2 YSLEER come from the germline V gene. The CDR3 length is 17 residues. V gave up 0 bases and J gave up 1 base, with 14 bases separating them. DNA of the CDR3: TGCGCCAGCAGCCAAGAGGGTCGGGGGCCGGGCACAGATACGCAGTATTTT. Amino acid sequence: CASSQEGRGPGTDTQYF.

The chain links TRBV20-1 to TRBJ2-5; D is perhaps TRBD1 (6 bases). CDR1 DFQATT and CDR2 SNEGSKA come from the germline V gene (reference sequence). V was cut by 3 bases and J by 1 base, with 12 bases left in between. The CDR3 spans 14 residues. CDR3 residues: CSARGAILQETQYF. The CDR3 coding sequence is TGCAGTGCTAGGGGGGCAATACTCCAAGAGACCCAGTACTTC.

V is TRBV11-1 and J is TRBJ2-3, with 9 bases that match TRBD2. The CDR3 is 15 residues long. Trimming removed 5 bases from V and 0 bases from J; junction bases left unmatched: 3. CDR1 is SGHAT and CDR2 is FQDESV in the germline V gene (reference sequence). The CDR3, as DNA: TGTGCCAGCAGCCCTCTAGCGGGGAGCACAGATACGCAGTATTTT. This codes for CASSPLAGSTDTQYF. The whole variable domain, remainder taken from reference TRBV11-1 and TRBJ2-3, is EAEVAQSPRYKITEKSQAVAFWCDPISGHATLYWYRQILGQGPELLVQFQDESVVDDSQLPKDRFSAERLKGVDSTLKIQPAELGDSAMYLCASSPLAGSTDTQYFGPGTRLTVL.

This clonotype was picked up a small number of times. This rearrangement joins TRBV21-1 to TRBJ2-5; the table names TRBD2, a call not compared with the DNA. TRBV21-1 is a pseudogene segment. This CDR3 has 17 residues. The chain's CDR3 is CASSKILPERGQETQYF. In DNA, the CDR3 is TGTGCCAGCAGCAAAATCCTCCCGGAGCGGGGACAAGAGACCCAGTACTTC.

The chain links TRBV6-2 or TRBV6-3 to TRBJ1-2, with 8 bases lining up with TRBD1. V lost 6 bases, J lost 7 bases, and 4 bases stayed unmatched. The CDR3 has 12 residues. Germline V gene data show CDR1 as MNHEY and CDR2 as SVGEGT. CDR3: CASRPGGLGYTF. As DNA, the CDR3 is TGTGCCAGCAGGCCAGGGGGCCTTGGCTACACCTTC.

The rearrangement joins TRBV18 to TRBJ1-4; no reliable D call. Trimming shortened V by 2 bases and J by 3 bases, and 16 bases separated the two germline ends. The CDR3 sequence is 17 residues long. Germline V gene lookup returns CDR1 KGHSH and CDR2 LQKENI. CDR3 amino acids: CASSPSRKGSANEKLFF. The CDR3 coding sequence is TGTGCCAGCTCACCAAGTAGGAAGGGATCGGCTAATGAAAAACTGTTTTTT.

This clonotype appeared a few times. This rearrangement joins TRBV7-2 to TRBJ1-5; perhaps TRBD1 as D (6 bases). The CDR3 extends over 15 amino acids. Germline V gene lookup returns CDR1 SGHTA and CDR2 FQGNSA. The germline V and J ends were trimmed by 5 bases and 7 bases, with 18 bases remaining between them. Written as DNA, the CDR3 is TGTGCCAGCAGCCCATCCCAGGGGATTGTACAGCCCCAGCATTTT. Translating gives CASSPSQGIVQPQHF.

The rearrangement uses TRBV19 and TRBJ2-3; 9 nucleotides match TRBD2. This CDR3 has 16 residues. Germline values: CDR1 LNHDA, CDR2 SQIVND (reference sequence). V dropped 5 bases and J dropped 4; count of bases not matched to a gene: 10. The CDR3 DNA is TGTGCCAGTAGTCCGTCATCCGGGACTAGCTCAGATACGCAGTATTTT. It specifies CASSPSSGTSSDTQYF.

The CDR3 loop reads CATSLDRGRFGIAGELFF. The CDR3 coding sequence is TGTGCCACCAGCCTTGACAGGGGGCGGTTTGGGATAGCCGGGGAGCTGTTTTTT. The rearrangement joins TRBV15 to TRBJ2-2, with 10 bases fitting TRBD1. V was clipped by 5 bases and J by 6 bases; unmatched bases: 15. Germline V gene data show CDR1 as LNHNV and CDR2 as YYDKDF (reference sequence). This CDR3 has 18 residues.

A few counts support this clonotype. The rearrangement links TRBV12-3 or TRBV12-4 to TRBJ2-7, with TRBD1 matching 12 bases. V shed 6 bases, J shed 3 bases, and the junction held 12 bases outside the gene matches. The CDR3 contains 17 residues. The CDR3 DNA sequence: TGTGCCAGCAGCTTGGGACAGGGGGCGCGGGGATACTACGAGCAGTACTTC. This codes for CASSLGQGARGYYEQYF.

Many counts were recorded for this clonotype. DNA for the CDR3: TGTGCCAGCAGCCGAAGCGGGGGGGCCTACAATGAGCAGTTCTTC. Its translation: CASSRSGGAYNEQFF. The rearrangement links TRBV7-2 to TRBJ2-1; 10 bases align to TRBD2. V shed 5 bases and J 2 bases; nucleotides not matched to a gene: 3. This CDR3 is built from 15 residues. The V gene's germline CDR1 is SGHTA and CDR2 FQGNSA.

The rearrangement joins TRBV28 to TRBJ1-5; D is ambiguous. Germline V lookup: CDR1 MDHEN, CDR2 SYDVKM. This CDR3 contains 13 residues. Trimming removed 1 base at V and 7 bases at J, with 8 bases between. The CDR3 nucleotides read TGTGCCAGCAGTTTATTTGTGGGCCAGCCCCAGCATTTT. Protein sequence: CASSLFVGQPQHF. The full variable domain, with the rest looked up from reference TRBV28 and TRBJ1-5, is DVKVTQSSRYLVKRTGEKVFLECVQDMDHENMFWYRQDPGLGLRLIYFSYDVKMKEKGDIPEGYSVSREKKERFSLILESASTNQTSMYLCASSLFVGQPQHFGDGTRLSIL.

The chain carries TRBV5-5 and TRBJ2-5; 10 positions match TRBD2. Unmatched junction bases numbered 11, after V lost 4 bases and J lost 5 bases. CDR1 is SGHKS and CDR2 is YYEKEE in the germline V gene (reference sequence). The length of the CDR3 is 16 residues. The CDR3 region is CASSRHLAGVAETQYF. CDR3 nucleotides: TGTGCCAGCAGCCGGCATCTAGCGGGGGTGGCGGAGACCCAGTACTTC.

A remark on this clonotype: It may be a read error: a sequence one base away is much more abundant. This CDR3 is missing its conserved last phenylalanine or tryptophan, likely due to a read error. The rearrangement uses TRBV6-2 or TRBV6-3 and TRBJ2-3; 11 bases match TRBD2. The CDR3 is made up of 16 amino acids. Germline V CDR1 and CDR2: MNHEY, SVGEGT. J lost 2 bases, V lost 5 bases, and 6 bases had no gene match. The CDR3 here is CASSLLAGEITDTQYS. The CDR3 DNA reads TGTGCCAGCAGTCTACTAGCGGGGGAGATCACAGATACGCAGTATTCT.

This clonotype was seen a few times. The V gene is TRBV7-8, the J gene TRBJ2-5; 9 nucleotides agree with TRBD1. This CDR3 has 14 amino acids. The junction had 8 bases not matched to a gene; V was cut back by 4 bases and J by 8 bases. Germline lookup yields CDR1 SGHVS and CDR2 FQNEAQ. CDR3 coding DNA: TGTGCCAGCAGCTCCTGGACAGGGGAGGAAACCCAGTACTTC. It specifies CASSSWTGEETQYF.

This clonotype was seen ten or more times. V is TRBV6-4 and J is TRBJ2-2; TRBD2 aligns across 8 bases. Germline V gene sequence: CDR1 MRHNA, CDR2 SNTAGT. The CDR3 extends over 14 amino acids. The V segment lost 2 bases and the J segment 4 bases; nucleotides outside the gene matches: 0. CDR3 nucleotide sequence: TGTGCCAGCAGTGACGCGGGGGGCACCGGGGAGCTGTTTTTT. Translated: CASSDAGGTGELFF.

This clonotype showed up just a few times. The chain carries TRBV7-2 and TRBJ1-6; D is unresolved. The germline V gene encodes CDR1 SGHTA and CDR2 FQGNSA. V was cut by 1 base and J by 5 bases, with 6 bases left in between. The CDR3 is 14 residues long. CDR3 loop: CASSLVGNNSPLHF. CDR3 in DNA: TGTGCCAGCAGCTTAGTAGGGAATAATTCACCCCTCCACTTT.

This chain uses TRBV5-6 with TRBJ1-4, with D possibly TRBD1 on 5 matching bases. Germline V gene lookup returns CDR1 SGHDT and CDR2 YYEEEE. The CDR3 contains 13 residues. Trimming took off 2 bases at V and 5 bases at J, with 7 bases between the two ends. The CDR3 is CASSLWTNEKLFF. The DNA of the CDR3 is TGTGCCAGCAGCTTATGGACAAATGAAAAACTGTTTTTT.

The chain combines TRBV29-1 with TRBJ2-1; no firm D call. There are 12 residues in the CDR3. Trimming pared 3 bases from V and 7 bases from J, leaving 10 bases between. The germline V gene has CDR1 SQVTM and CDR2 ANQGSEA. The CDR3 nucleotides read TGCAGCGTTGAGCGACCCCGTAATGAGCAGTTCTTC. This gives the protein CSVERPRNEQFF.

This clonotype showed up many times. The chain carries TRBV18 and TRBJ2-4; 10 bases line up with TRBD1. Trimming took 4 bases from V and 4 from J; bases not matched to a gene: 10. This CDR3 has 17 amino acids. The germline gives CDR1 KGHSH, CDR2 LQKENI. The CDR3 reads CASSLLTGTGVKNIQYF. DNA for the CDR3: TGTGCCAGCTCACTCCTGACCGGGACAGGGGTTAAAAACATTCAGTACTTC.

The gene calls are TRBV29-1 and TRBJ1-2; 10 bases map to TRBD1. The CDR3 extends over 11 amino acids. In germline, CDR1 is SQVTM, CDR2 ANQGSEA. V dropped 7 bases and J dropped 8; count of bases not matched to a gene: 4. Here the CDR3 reads CSAGDRGGYTF. The CDR3 nucleotides are TGCAGCGCCGGGGACAGGGGCGGCTACACCTTC.

The J gene is TRBJ2-5, the V gene TRBV6-2 or TRBV6-3, with D possibly being TRBD2 (6 bases). Per the germline V gene, CDR1 is MNHEY and CDR2 is SVGEGT. V dropped 3 bases and J dropped 1 base, with 18 bases sitting between them. The CDR3 loop spans 17 amino acids. The CDR3 coding sequence is TGTGCCAGCAGTTATCCGACGGGGGTCAGGCCCCAAGAGACCCAGTACTTC. It encodes CASSYPTGVRPQETQYF.

There are a few counts of this clonotype. The chain links TRBV6-5 to TRBJ2-1; TRBD1 aligns across 7 bases. Germline V lookup: CDR1 MNHEY, CDR2 SVGAGI. This CDR3 is 11 amino acids long. J gave up 8 bases and V 8 bases, and 3 bases lay outside the gene matches. The CDR3 spells CASAQGHEQFF. CDR3 sequence (DNA): TGTGCCAGCGCACAGGGGCATGAGCAGTTCTTC.

This chain uses TRBV10-3 with TRBJ2-3; D tentatively reads TRBD1 or TRBD2 (5 bases each). The germline CDR1 and CDR2 sequences are ENHRY and SYGVKD. Deletions cut 4 bases from V and 2 bases from J, with 19 bases between. The length of the CDR3 is 17 residues. CDR3 nucleotides: TGTGCCATCAGTGCTTACCTATCGGGGACCGCCACAGATACGCAGTATTTT. Protein sequence: CAISAYLSGTATDTQYF.

This clonotype occurred many times. This sequence joins TRBV20-1 and TRBJ2-1; D is possibly TRBD1 (6 bases). Germline values: CDR1 DFQATT, CDR2 SNEGSKA (reference sequence). V lost 0 bases to trimming and J lost 8 bases, with 14 bases between them. This CDR3 region has 14 residues. The CDR3 here is CSARDLSGADEQFF. DNA of the CDR3: TGCAGTGCTAGAGACCTCTCAGGGGCGGATGAGCAGTTCTTC.

The V gene is TRBV2, the J gene TRBJ2-2; possibly TRBD1 for D (5 bases). Germline lookup yields CDR1 SNHLY and CDR2 FYNNEI. There are 13 residues in the CDR3. The V gene lost 9 bases and the J gene lost 6 bases, with 14 bases spanning the gap. This chain's CDR3 is CARRTLIAGELFF. The CDR3, as DNA: TGTGCCAGGAGGACACTAATCGCCGGGGAGCTGTTTTTT.

Ten or more counts support this clonotype. The DNA of the CDR3 is TGCAGTGCTAGAGATCATCCCAGCACAGATACGCAGTATTTT. Translated, it gives CSARDHPSTDTQYF. The chain carries TRBV20-1 and TRBJ2-3; the D is unclear. The germline gives CDR1 DFQATT, CDR2 SNEGSKA (reference sequence). V was trimmed by 0 bases and J by 0 bases, leaving 7 bases between them. There are 14 residues in the CDR3.

Only a few counts were recorded for this clonotype. J is TRBJ1-1 and V is TRBV25-1, with unresolved D. The CDR3 has 14 residues. With 1 base removed from V and 5 bases from J, the gap between germline ends came to 11 bases. CDR1 and CDR2 from the germline V gene are MGHDK and SYGVNS. The chain's CDR3 is CASSELGRWTEAFF. CDR3 DNA sequence: TGTGCCAGCAGTGAATTGGGCCGTTGGACTGAAGCTTTCTTT.